The 21 T cell receptor beta chains reported below all come from one sample, sequenced in a study of T-cell reconstitution after alpha-beta-depleted transplantation in children. Unique molecular identifiers were incorporated when the TCRbeta library was constructed. TCRdb reanalysed the PCR reads using MiXCR and keeps one entry per CDR3 protein. The sample shows 900,000 or so distinct CDR3 sequences, 15% to 20% of them seen only once. Specimen: PBMCs, mostly from graft donor cells, collected 360 days after TCRalphabeta/CD19-depleted stem cell transplant. Receptor source: a male patient between 10 and 17 years old who had a stem cell transplant for acute lymphoblastic leukemia, so the T cells may come from the graft donor.

There are a few counts of this clonotype. The chain combines TRBV6-1 with TRBJ2-7; 7 bases match TRBD2. CDR1 MNHNS and CDR2 SASEGT come from the germline V gene. The trim removed 10 bases at V and 0 bases at J, leaving 15 bases unmatched. This CDR3 has 16 residues. This CDR3 is CATQSRGAGDSYEQYF. The CDR3 DNA is TGTGCCACCCAATCCCGCGGGGCGGGGGACTCCTACGAGCAGTACTTC.

This clonotype was seen only a few times. The gene calls are TRBV2 and TRBJ2-3, with TRBD2 matching 11 bases. Germline CDR1 SNHLY, CDR2 FYNNEI. V gave up 6 bases and J gave up 0 bases; unmatched junction bases: 5. This CDR3 is 16 amino acids long. The CDR3 nucleotides read TGTGCCAGCAGCGGAGGGACTAGCGGTAGCACAGATACGCAGTATTTT. Its translation: CASSGGTSGSTDTQYF.

The chain joins TRBV20-1 to TRBJ2-3, with D tentatively TRBD1 or TRBD2 (5 bases each). V was clipped by 5 bases and J by 8 bases, with 17 bases between them. Per the germline V gene, CDR1 is DFQATT and CDR2 is SNEGSKA (reference sequence). The length of the CDR3 is 13 residues. CDR3 amino acids: CSAVGTSFGTQYF. CDR3 bases: TGCAGTGCTGTTGGGACCAGCTTCGGTACGCAGTATTTT.

This clonotype was counted ten times or more. The V and J genes are TRBV25-1 and TRBJ1-4; D remains ambiguous. This CDR3 is built from 13 residues. CDR1 and CDR2 (germline): MGHDK, SYGVNS. V was cut by 4 bases and J by 7 bases, with 10 bases left in between. CDR3 in DNA: TGTGCCAGCAGTGGGTGGGTCGTTGAAAAACTGTTTTTT. Protein: CASSGWVVEKLFF.

The chain carries TRBV5-5 and TRBJ2-2; perhaps TRBD1 as D (5 bases). The V gene's germline CDR1 is SGHKS and CDR2 YYEKEE (reference sequence). This CDR3 spans 16 amino acids. Trimming took 2 bases from V and 0 from J, leaving 11 bases between them. CDR3 in amino acids: CASSFLQAANTGELFF. The CDR3 region has the DNA TGTGCCAGCAGCTTCTTACAGGCGGCGAACACCGGGGAGCTGTTTTTT.

This clonotype was seen only a few times. The rearrangement uses TRBV6-5 and TRBJ1-5; 8 bases map to TRBD1. Germline CDR1 MNHEY, CDR2 SVGAGI. This CDR3 has 17 residues. The J segment lost 2 bases and the V segment lost 5 bases, leaving 11 bases of the junction unmatched. This CDR3 is CASSHPTGGGGNQPQHF. CDR3 coding DNA: TGTGCCAGCAGTCACCCAACAGGGGGGGGTGGCAATCAGCCCCAGCATTTT.

The sample holds many counts of this clonotype. The V gene is TRBV27, the J gene TRBJ2-7; D gene unclear. The CDR3 runs to 11 residues. Germline V gene sequence: CDR1 MNHEY, CDR2 SMNVEV (reference sequence). Trimming took 6 bases from V and 4 from J, leaving 7 bases between them. In DNA, the CDR3 is TGTGCCAGCAGCTCCGGATACGAGCAGTACTTC. Encoded protein: CASSSGYEQYF.

J is TRBJ1-2 and V is TRBV11-1, with 11 bases that match TRBD1. This CDR3 is built from 18 residues. From germline, CDR1 is SGHAT and CDR2 FQDESV (reference sequence). J gave up 4 bases and V 0 bases, and 10 bases lay outside the gene matches. In DNA, the CDR3 is TGTGCCAGCAGCTTAGCTGGGACAGGGGGTTACTATGTCTATGGCTACACCTTC. Translation: CASSLAGTGGYYVYGYTF.

The chain is built from TRBV27 and TRBJ2-2, with a tentative D call TRBD1 (6 bases). Germline values: CDR1 MNHEY, CDR2 SMNVEV (reference sequence). Deletions cut 5 bases from V and 7 bases from J, with 17 bases between. This CDR3 has 15 residues. CDR3 coding DNA: TGTGCCAGCAGTCCAGACAGGCTCCGGGGCGGGGAGCTGTTTTTT. Residues: CASSPDRLRGGELFF.

The chain links TRBV24-1 to TRBJ2-2; 11 bases fit TRBD2. The V gene's germline CDR1 is KGHDR and CDR2 SFDVKD. V trimming: 3 bases; J trimming: 1 base; junction bases outside the gene matches: 3. The CDR3 has 17 amino acids. CDR3 nucleotides: TGTGCCACCAGTGATCCCGGACTAGCGGGGAACACCGGGGAGCTGTTTTTT. Encoded protein: CATSDPGLAGNTGELFF.

The V call is TRBV12-3 or TRBV12-4, the J call TRBJ2-3; 11 nucleotides line up with TRBD2. V was pared by 8 bases and J by 9 bases, with 13 bases of the junction left unmatched. The length of the CDR3 is 15 residues. The CDR3 spells CASGQTSGARGTQYF. DNA for the CDR3: TGTGCCAGCGGACAGACTAGCGGGGCCCGCGGGACGCAGTATTTT.

The chain carries TRBV2 and TRBJ2-7; 8 bases agree with TRBD2. The CDR3 is made up of 16 amino acids. The germline gives CDR1 SNHLY, CDR2 FYNNEI. J lost 3 bases, V lost 0 bases, and 7 bases had no gene match. CDR3 DNA: TGTGCCAGCAGTGAAGCGCAGGCTAGCGGGTACTACGAGCAGTACTTC. Encoded protein: CASSEAQASGYYEQYF.

The rearrangement uses TRBV29-1 and TRBJ1-1; TRBD1 might be the D (5 bases). The germline CDR1 and CDR2 sequences are SQVTM and ANQGSEA. The length of the CDR3 is 12 residues. Trimming stripped 7 bases from V and 6 bases from J, with 15 bases between. The CDR3 sequence is CSAWWGSAEAFF. The CDR3 nucleotides are TGCAGCGCCTGGTGGGGGTCTGCTGAAGCTTTCTTT.

The chain employs TRBV7-3 and TRBJ2-1, with 8 bases identical to TRBD2. This CDR3 is 17 amino acids long. The trim removed 0 bases at V and 3 bases at J, leaving 7 bases unmatched. Germline-derived CDR1 and CDR2 are SGHTA and FQGTGA. CDR3 DNA sequence: TGTGCCAGCAGCTTAACGGGGGGCGGGAGGTTCTACAATGAGCAGTTCTTC. Translating it yields CASSLTGGGRFYNEQFF.

Only a few counts were recorded for this clonotype. The chain uses TRBV24-1 and TRBJ2-5, with TRBD2 as a possible D gene (7 bases). Looked up from germline, CDR1 is KGHDR and CDR2 is SFDVKD. The V end lost 5 bases, the J end lost 1 base, and 19 bases lay between the germline ends. The CDR3 totals 17 residues. CDR3 nucleotides: TGTGCCACCAGTGCACCCACACAGGGACTAACCCAAGAGACCCAGTACTTC. It yields the protein CATSAPTQGLTQETQYF.

V is TRBV5-5 and J is TRBJ2-1; 10 nucleotides agree with TRBD2. Trimming cost V 2 bases and J 7 bases; bases outside gene matches: 6. CDR3 length: 15 amino acids. Germline CDR1 reads SGHKS; CDR2 reads YYEKEE (reference sequence). CDR3 loop: CASSLTSGISNEQFF. The CDR3, as DNA: TGTGCCAGCAGCTTAACTAGCGGGATATCTAATGAGCAGTTCTTC.

This clonotype has more than one count but fewer than ten. The rearrangement joins TRBV12-3 or TRBV12-4 to TRBJ1-4; D uncertain. V lost 4 bases, J lost 0 bases, and 12 bases lay in between. The CDR3 runs to 16 residues. The CDR3 loop is CASSSLRPTTNEKLFF. The CDR3 coding sequence is TGTGCCAGCAGTTCGCTAAGGCCAACAACTAATGAAAAACTGTTTTTT.

A few counts support this clonotype. The chain links TRBV18 to TRBJ1-4; D perhaps matches TRBD1 (6 bases). Germline values: CDR1 KGHSH, CDR2 LQKENI. The CDR3 contains 17 residues. Trimming removed 3 bases from V and 0 bases from J, with 14 bases in between. The CDR3 DNA reads TGTGCCAGCTCACCCCTGACAGGAAGTGCAACTAATGAAAAACTGTTTTTT. As protein: CASSPLTGSATNEKLFF.

This clonotype was observed a handful of times. The chain uses TRBV7-3 and TRBJ2-1; 8 nucleotides agree with TRBD2. The CDR3 length is 14 residues. V dropped 4 bases and J dropped 8; count of bases not matched to a gene: 7. In germline, CDR1 is SGHTA, CDR2 FQGTGA. CDR3 DNA: TGTGCCAGCAGCTCGCGGGGGGTGGGCGATGAGCAGTTCTTC. Translation: CASSSRGVGDEQFF. The full variable domain, completed using reference TRBV7-3 and TRBJ2-1, is GAGVSQTPSNKVTEKGKYVELRCDPISGHTALYWYRQSLGQGPEFLIYFQGTGAADDSGLPNDRFFAVRPEGSVSTLKIQRTERGDSAVYLCASSSRGVGDEQFFGPGTRLTVL.

The chain links TRBV7-2 to TRBJ2-6; perhaps TRBD2 as D (5 bases). This CDR3 comprises 16 residues. Germline V lookup: CDR1 SGHTA, CDR2 FQGNSA. V lost 3 bases, J lost 0 bases, and 9 bases lay in between. The CDR3 coding sequence is TGTGCCAGCAGCTTTCCGGGGTCCTCTGGGGCCAACGTCCTGACTTTC. Amino acids: CASSFPGSSGANVLTF.

The sample holds a few counts of this clonotype. The V and J genes are TRBV5-1 and TRBJ2-1; D may be TRBD1 (6 bases). From germline, CDR1 is SGHRS and CDR2 YFSETQ. V lost 6 bases and J 0 bases, leaving 13 bases between the germline ends. This CDR3 contains 15 residues. Here the CDR3 DNA reads TGCGCCAGCACCGACCAGGGGAACTCCTACAATGAGCAGTTCTTC. Amino acids: CASTDQGNSYNEQFF.